The present T cell receptor (beta chain) was sequenced within a study of read filtering for tumor transcriptome and immune sequencing (TCRdb year 2020). Regarding the research as a whole: The cohort had roughly 18 male and some 15 female patients with a mean age of about 66 years, ranging from roughly 45 to 90. By revised international staging, about 8 patients were R-ISS I, fewer than 20 were R-ISS II and 6 or 7 were R-ISS III. TCR-region mapped reads per sample ranged from about 4 to 10.27 million with IR-seq versus only about 85 to 1,300 with RNA-seq. Whole-transcriptome libraries were prepared with the TruSeq RNA Access Library Prep Kit after DNase treatment. The study compared TCR repertoires from targeted immune repertoire sequencing and bulk whole-transcriptome sequencing run on the same bone marrow samples. One of the main goals was to work out a read-filtering strategy for immune repertoire data, in particular whether clonotypes backed by only a single read should be removed.

Bone marrow was sampled from every patient at the time of active disease. Ficoll-Hypaque density gradient centrifugation was used to isolate bone marrow mononuclear cells. Myeloma plasma cells were removed and CD138-negative cells were obtained by negative selection following labeling with CD138 magnetic microbeads on a MACS separator. Flow cytometry on an Attune NxT with CD138 antibodies was used to check the purity of the isolated cells. TRIzol reagent was used to extract total RNA, which was then quantified with a NanoDrop spectrophotometer. For each patient, paired RNA-seq and IR-seq were run on the CD138-negative bone marrow sample from that patient. This clonotype was detected many times. The target of this receptor is not known. Base qualities are not provided; no much larger clone lies one nucleotide away. TCR libraries were built from roughly 440 ng RNA with the Immunoverse kit, using molecular barcoded adaptors covering alpha/delta and beta/gamma chains. TCR library preparation was performed with the same RNA that was used for transcriptome sequencing. TCR libraries were sequenced on an Illumina HiSeq 4000 with 2 x 150 cycles. On the study's bioinformatics: With MiXCR, TCR reads were aligned to human V, D, J and C references and assembled into CDR3 clonotypes, with quality filtering and error correction included. The tcR package in R was used for analysis of clonotype counts and gene usage diversity. Raw mapping reads were checked after the RNA-seq reads had been mapped by STAR aligner version 2.5.3a onto the human GRCh37 genome. To test how sequencing depth affects detected clonotypes, IR-seq fastq files were randomly downsampled with Seqtk 1.3. TCRdb reran the public reads through fastp at Q25 and MiXCR, keeping productive beta chains. Every CDR3 protein is listed once, alongside the most common genes and DNA of its rows. These V and J calls originate from TCRdb's pipeline instead of the authors' own analysis. The sample table holds roughly 130,000 distinct CDR3 sequences, of which approximately 13% were seen once. About 11% of the sample is held by the ten biggest clonotypes.

On the study overall, not on this receptor specifically: The sorted CD138-negative fraction was composed of a mixed bone marrow immune population rather than of purified T cells. Single-read clonotypes made up about 82% of clonotypes but only approximately 3.5% of total reads in IR-seq, compared with roughly 70% of clonotypes and about 44% of reads in RNA-seq. When single-read clonotypes were removed, the proportions of shared clonotypes in IR-seq and RNA-seq correlated more strongly. Clonotypes were captured by IR-seq at much higher depth and more reliably than by RNA-seq, and smaller IR-seq throughput was sufficient for identification of most shared clonotypes.

What was sequenced was a population of CD138-negative cells sorted from bone marrow. Interpreted using the paper, the cell subset or site label stands for: bone marrow mononuclear cells depleted of CD138+ plasma/myeloma cells by negative magnetic selection. The receptor was isolated from a donor over 35 with multiple myeloma.

The sequenced DNA is TGCAGCGTTTCTAGCGGGAGGGGCTGGGATGAGCAGTTCTTC. It is translated as CSVSSGRGWDEQFF. The rearranged chain carries TRBV29-1 and TRBJ2-1, with 12 middle bases fitting TRBD2. Ends trimmed: V by 5 bases, J by 8 bases; bases unmatched to a gene: 7. There are 14 amino acids in the CDR3, from cysteine to phenylalanine inclusive. Kept here is only the CDR3 DNA, which spans 42 bases and is read in frame from base 1. The germline V gene provides CDR1 SQVTM and CDR2 ANQGSEA.